This is a list of T cell receptor beta chains from one sample in a study of long-term antiretroviral therapy in people with HIV. Some clones are missing from TCRdb's copy, which holds only in-frame ones; the method was immunoSEQ multiplex PCR. The sample lists 14,000 or so clones, more than 65% occurring once. Sequenced material: unsorted PBMCs, taken 0.4 years after starting antiretroviral therapy. All receptors come from a man aged 25-45 years with HIV. The CDR3 runs from the conserved cysteine through the conserved F or W. D genes are given only for firm matches. Size tells how often a clone was seen (once, few, many) or the class of an expanded clone, and some rows leave it out.

>TRBJ1-4|.|.|TRBV4-1
TGCGCCAGCAGCCAAGAACAGGGTCGCGAAAAACTGTTTTTT
CASSQEQGREKLFF
>TRBJ1-6|.|.|TRBV6-1
TGTGCCAGCAAGGAACGATTCTCCTATAATTCACCCCTCCACTTT
CASKERFSYNSPLHF
>TRBJ1-2|.|.|TRBV7-9
TGTGCCAGCAGCTTAGGGGGAATTAGGGGTGGCTACACCTTC
CASSLGGIRGGYTF
>TRBJ2-3|TRBD2|.|TRBV28
TGTGCCAGCAGTTTGGAAGGCGGGAGCGGGACAGATACGCAGTATTTT
CASSLEGGSGTDTQYF
>TRBJ2-1|TRBD1|.|TRBV11-3
TGTGCCAGCAGCTCGGAAGGGACAGGGCACTACAATGAGCAGTTCTTC
CASSSEGTGHYNEQFF
>TRBJ2-1|.|.|TRBV6-1
TGTGCCAGCCCTCCGGGGGTAGGAGGGTACAATGAGCAGTTCTTC
CASPPGVGGYNEQFF
>TRBJ2-3|.|.|TRBV25-1
TGTGCCAGCAGCCTGGGGGATACGCAGTATTTT
CASSLGDTQYF
>TRBJ1-1|TRBD1|.|TRBV10-3
TGTGCCATCAGGCATGGAGGGACAGGGGTCACTGAAGCTTTCTTT
CAIRHGGTGVTEAFF
>TRBJ2-7|.|.|TRBV6-6
TGTGCCAGCAGCCGACTAGTGGGGGAGCAGTACTTC
CASSRLVGEQYF
>TRBJ1-1|TRBD1|.|TRBV7-2
TGTGCCAGCAGCTTGTACAGGGGGGGTACTGAAGCTTTCTTT
CASSLYRGGTEAFF
>TRBJ1-1|.|.|TRBV5-1
TGCGCCAGCAGCTTGGAGCAGAGGAACACTGAAGCTTTCTTT
CASSLEQRNTEAFF
>TRBJ2-3|.|.|TRBV7-6
TGTGCCAGCAGCCACCTCGGGGGCACAGATACGCAGTATTTT
CASSHLGGTDTQYF
>TRBJ2-2|TRBD2|.|TRBV5-4
TGTGCCAGCAGCTCCGGGACTAGCGGGTTTTTGAACACCGGGGAGCTGTTTTTT
CASSSGTSGFLNTGELFF
>TRBJ2-1|TRBD2|.|TRBV13
TGTGCCAGTCGGGGGGGGAGCTCCTACAATGAGCAGTTCTTC
CASRGGSSYNEQFF
>TRBJ1-2|.|.|TRBV12-2
TGTGCAAGTCGCTTACCGGCGACCGAACATCAGCGAGGCTACACCTTC
CASRLPATEHQRGYTF
>TRBJ2-3|.|once|TRBV7-9
TGTGCCAGCAGCTCTTGGGACCCCACAGATACGCAGTATTTT
CASSSWDPTDTQYF
>TRBJ1-6|TRBD1|.|TRBV7-9
TGTGCCAGCAGCTCAGGACAGGTCGCCGGGGAGGCCCTCCACTTT
CASSSGQVAGEALHF
>TRBJ2-5|.|.|TRBV29-1
TGCAGCGTGAAGGGGCGCCTGAGTAGAGAGACCCAGTACTTC
CSVKGRLSRETQYF
>TRBJ2-7|TRBD1|.|TRBV4-3
TGCGCCAGCAGCCAAGACCTAGTAAGGACAGGGAGTCTCCACGAGCAGTACTTC
CASSQDLVRTGSLHEQYF
>TRBJ1-2|TRBD1|.|TRBV28
TGTGCCAACCAAGGCGAGACAGGGGGTAGTGGCTACACCTTC
CANQGETGGSGYTF
>TRBJ2-2|.|.|TRBV27
TGTGCCAGCAGTCCAGGGACTAACACCGGGGAGCTGTTTTTT
CASSPGTNTGELFF
>TRBJ2-5|TRBD2|.|TRBV27
TGTGCCAGCAGTCTTGGAGCGGGGGGAGAGACCCAGTACTTC
CASSLGAGGETQYF
>TRBJ2-1|.|.|TRBV29-1
TGCAGCGTTGAGGCAGGGACTTACAATGAGCAGTTCTTC
CSVEAGTYNEQFF
>TRBJ2-7|.|.|TRBV5-1
TGCGCCAGCAGCTTCGAGGACGCGATAGAGGAGCAGTACTTC
CASSFEDAIEEQYF
>TRBJ1-1|TRBD1|.|TRBV30
TGTGCCTCTTTTCCCGGGACAGGGGGCATCGAAGCTTTCTTT
CASFPGTGGIEAFF
>TRBJ2-2|.|.|TRBV2
TGTGCCAGCAGTGACCTTTTTAACGGGGAGCTGTTTTTT
CASSDLFNGELFF
>TRBJ2-3|TRBD1|.|TRBV5-4
TGTGCCAGCAGCTTGGACAGGGGAACAGATACGCAGTATTTT
CASSLDRGTDTQYF
>TRBJ2-2|.|.|TRBV6-1
TGTGCCAGCAGTGACAACAGGGTTACCGGGGAGCTGTTTTTT
CASSDNRVTGELFF
>TRBJ2-7|TRBD1|.|TRBV4-3
TGCGCCAGCAGCCCCTTCGGGACAGGGGACTACGAGCAGTACTTC
CASSPFGTGDYEQYF
>TRBJ2-1|TRBD1|.|TRBV4-1
TGCGCCAGCAGCTCACTCAGGGACAGGGTCTACAATGAGCAGTTCTTC
CASSSLRDRVYNEQFF
>TRBJ2-1|TRBD2|.|TRBV27
TGTGCCAGCAGTTTCGGCGGGAGCTCCTACAATGAGCAGTTCTTC
CASSFGGSSYNEQFF
>TRBJ1-2|.|.|TRBV7-3
TGTGCCAGCAGCGAGGAAGGGAGGAATAAGTATGGCTACACCTTC
CASSEEGRNKYGYTF
>TRBJ1-3|.|few|TRBV14
TGTGCCAGCAGCCCCTACACCTTATCTGGAAACACCATATATTTT
CASSPYTLSGNTIYF
>TRBJ2-7|.|once|TRBV7-2
TGTGCCAGCAGCTTAGCTCGAGGGGGGGGGTACGAGCAGTACTTC
CASSLARGGGYEQYF
>TRBJ1-5|.|.|TRBV6-1
TGTGCCAGCAGCCGGACGGATAGCAATCAGCCCCAGCATTTT
CASSRTDSNQPQHF
>TRBJ2-5|.|.|TRBV18
TGTGCCAGCTCACCACGGGACGGTCAAGAGACCCAGTACTTC
CASSPRDGQETQYF
>TRBJ2-1|TRBD1|.|TRBV7-9
TGTGCCAGCAGCTTAACCCTGGACAGGGGCAATGAGCAGTTCTTC
CASSLTLDRGNEQFF
>TRBJ2-1|.|.|TRBV7-2
TGTGCCAGCAGCTTACTCGGGACCTCATTAAGCTCCTACAATGAGCAGTTCTTC
CASSLLGTSLSSYNEQFF
>TRBJ2-7|.|.|TRBV5-6
TGTGCCAGCAGCTTGGAAACAGCTTCCTACGAGCAGTACTTC
CASSLETASYEQYF
>TRBJ1-5|.|.|TRBV4-1
TGCGCCAGCAGCCAAGGCCCAGGGAATAGCAATCAGCCCCAGCATTTT
CASSQGPGNSNQPQHF